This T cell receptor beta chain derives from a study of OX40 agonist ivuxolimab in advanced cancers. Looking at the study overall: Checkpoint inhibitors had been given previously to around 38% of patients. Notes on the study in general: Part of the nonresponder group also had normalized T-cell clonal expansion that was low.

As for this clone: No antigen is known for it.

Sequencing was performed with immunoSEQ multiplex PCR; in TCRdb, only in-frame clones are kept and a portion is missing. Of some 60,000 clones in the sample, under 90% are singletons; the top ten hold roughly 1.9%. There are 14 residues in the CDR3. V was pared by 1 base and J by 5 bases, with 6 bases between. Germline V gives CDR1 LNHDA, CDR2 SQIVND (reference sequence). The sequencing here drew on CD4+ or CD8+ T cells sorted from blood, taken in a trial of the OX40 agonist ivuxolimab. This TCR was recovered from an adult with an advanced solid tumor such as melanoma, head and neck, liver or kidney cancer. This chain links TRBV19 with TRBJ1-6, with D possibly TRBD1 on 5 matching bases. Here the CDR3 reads CASSIGQNNSPLHF. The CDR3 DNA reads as TGTGCCAGTAGTATAGGACAGAATAATTCACCCCTCCACTTT.